Following are 25 T cell receptor beta chains from one sample sequenced in a study of CD8 T cells in Susac syndrome. RNA was extracted with the RNeasy kit, and a quantity of roughly 0.5 to 1 ug was reverse transcribed using random hexamers. One entry per CDR3 protein results from TCRdb running MiXCR on the immunoSEQ multiplex PCR reads. The sample has 130,000 or so distinct CDR3 sequences, just over 95% seen once. Sequences were obtained from CD4+ T cells from PBMCs. Receptors originate from a human donor with Susac syndrome.

The chain employs TRBV7-2 and TRBJ2-2; TRBD1 matches at 7 bases. This CDR3 spans 16 amino acids. J was trimmed by 7 bases and V by 3 bases; bases with no gene match: 11. The germline gives CDR1 SGHTA, CDR2 FQGNSA. In DNA, the CDR3 is TGTGCCAGCAGCTTCGGACAGGAGTATGTTATCGGGGAGCTGTTTTTT. It translates to CASSFGQEYVIGELFF. Using reference TRBV7-2 and TRBJ2-2 for the parts outside the CDR3, the full variable domain is GAGVSQSPSNKVTEKGKDVELRCDPISGHTALYWYRQSLGQGLEFLIYFQGNSAPDKSGLPSDRFSAERTGGSVSTLTIQRTQQEDSAVYLCASSFGQEYVIGELFFGEGSRLTVL.

The V gene is TRBV2, the J gene TRBJ2-7, with a weak D call TRBD2 (5 bases). Germline CDR1 SNHLY, CDR2 FYNNEI. Trimming took off 3 bases at V and 4 bases at J, with 7 bases between the two ends. CDR3 length equals 12 residues. Written as DNA, the CDR3 is TGTGCCAGCAGTGACGAGGGTTACGAGCAGTACTTC. Its translation: CASSDEGYEQYF.

This chain joins TRBV6-5 and TRBJ1-4, with D unclear. Trimming pared 6 bases from V and 0 bases from J, leaving 8 bases between. Germline loops: CDR1 MNHEY, CDR2 SVGAGI. This CDR3 has 14 residues. The CDR3 sequence is CASRTFATNEKLFF. The CDR3 DNA reads TGTGCCAGCAGAACATTTGCAACTAATGAAAAACTGTTTTTT.

This chain joins TRBV24-1 and TRBJ1-5, with no clear D. The CDR3 runs 15 residues. Trimming cost V 3 bases and J 2 bases, with 10 bases left between them. Germline V gene data show CDR1 as KGHDR and CDR2 as SFDVKD. The CDR3 DNA follows: TGTGCCACCAGTGATCCTCGGGAGGGCAATCAGCCCCAGCATTTT. As protein: CATSDPREGNQPQHF.

V gene TRBV7-2 combines with J gene TRBJ1-5; the match to TRBD1 covers 10 bases. The length of the CDR3 is 15 residues. V shed 3 bases and J 6 bases; nucleotides not matched to a gene: 5. From germline, CDR1 is SGHTA and CDR2 FQGNSA. Here the CDR3 DNA reads TGTGCCAGCAGCTTGACAGGGGGCGTTGGTCAGCCCCAGCATTTT. Translating it yields CASSLTGGVGQPQHF.

The chain combines TRBV27 with TRBJ1-2; D possibly corresponds to TRBD1 (6 bases). The V gene lost 4 bases and the J gene lost 4 bases, with 16 bases spanning the gap. The germline V gene has CDR1 MNHEY and CDR2 SMNVEV (reference sequence). CDR3 size: 15 residues. For the CDR3, the DNA is TGTGCCAGCAGTTCTACAGGGAGTGAGATCTATGGCTACACCTTC. This translates into CASSSTGSEIYGYTF.

This chain links TRBV2 with TRBJ2-7; D remains unclear. V lost 0 bases and J lost 0, with 12 bases in between. CDR3 length: 16 amino acids. Germline V gives CDR1 SNHLY, CDR2 FYNNEI. The CDR3 loop is CASSEALRIGSYEQYF. In nucleotides, the CDR3 is TGTGCCAGCAGTGAAGCCCTTCGCATAGGCTCCTACGAGCAGTACTTC.

The chain recombines TRBV18 with TRBJ2-3, with 10 bases identical to TRBD2. This CDR3 has 19 amino acids. Unmatched junction bases numbered 14, after V lost 3 bases and J lost 2 bases. Germline V gene sequence: CDR1 KGHSH, CDR2 LQKENI. The CDR3 nucleotides read TGTGCCAGCTCACCGGGGAGTTTGAGCGGGAGGGCCTTCACAGATACGCAGTATTTT. This encodes CASSPGSLSGRAFTDTQYF.

The CDR3 loop reads CASEPGTGGMGGANVLTF. The CDR3 DNA sequence: TGTGCCTCCGAACCCGGGACAGGGGGCATGGGTGGGGCCAACGTCCTGACTTTC. The chain employs TRBV30 and TRBJ2-6; TRBD1 agrees at 12 bases. Germline CDR1 is GTSNPN and CDR2 is SVGIG (reference sequence). Germline trimming cut 7 bases from V and 3 bases from J; bases unmatched to any gene: 13. The CDR3 covers 18 residues.

The CDR3 sequence is CASSFNQGDYGYTF. In DNA form, the CDR3 reads TGTGCCAGCAGCTTCAATCAGGGAGACTATGGCTACACCTTC. The chain links TRBV7-2 to TRBJ1-2; D may be TRBD1 (5 bases). V shed 3 bases and J shed 3 bases, with 11 bases lying between them. From germline, CDR1 is SGHTA and CDR2 FQGNSA. The CDR3 has 14 residues.

This chain links TRBV29-1 with TRBJ2-1; possible D gene TRBD2, 7 bases. This CDR3 is built from 15 residues. Per the germline V gene, CDR1 is SQVTM and CDR2 is ANQGSEA. Between the trimmed V and J ends, which lost 2 bases and 7 bases, there was a span of 18 bases. The CDR3 here is CSVERWGGPGNEQFF. The CDR3 DNA sequence: TGCAGCGTTGAAAGATGGGGGGGGCCGGGAAATGAGCAGTTCTTC.

This chain joins TRBV3-1 and TRBJ2-1; D might be TRBD2 (6 bases). Per germline, CDR1 LGHDT and CDR2 YNNKEL (reference sequence). Deletions cut 3 bases from V and 0 bases from J, with 12 bases between. The CDR3 sequence is 16 residues long. CDR3 protein: CASSQGSGSSYNEQFF. The CDR3 nucleotides read TGTGCCAGCAGCCAGGGTAGCGGCAGCTCCTACAATGAGCAGTTCTTC.

The chain combines TRBV5-1 with TRBJ2-1; the match to TRBD2 covers 7 bases. The CDR3 totals 17 residues. CDR1 SGHRS and CDR2 YFSETQ come from the germline V gene. V lost 4 bases to trimming and J lost 3 bases; unmatched junction nucleotides: 13. This CDR3 is CASSLTSAGSRYNEQFF. The CDR3 DNA reads as TGCGCCAGCAGCCTTACCTCAGCGGGAAGTCGCTACAATGAGCAGTTCTTC.

This chain uses TRBV7-2 with TRBJ1-1, with D possibly matching TRBD1 (6 bases). Deletions cut 4 bases from V and 5 bases from J, with 14 bases between. Germline loops: CDR1 SGHTA, CDR2 FQGNSA. The CDR3 totals 14 residues. CDR3 in amino acids: CASSSNRAVTEAFF. The CDR3, as DNA: TGTGCCAGCAGCTCAAACAGGGCAGTAACTGAAGCTTTCTTT.

The chain recombines TRBV20-1 with TRBJ2-1; 8 bases fit TRBD2. CDR1 is DFQATT and CDR2 is SNEGSKA in the germline V gene (reference sequence). J was trimmed by 3 bases and V by 7 bases; bases with no gene match: 14. The CDR3 is made up of 16 amino acids. CDR3 sequence reads: CSVQVTSGHIYNEQFF. The CDR3 DNA reads TGCAGTGTCCAAGTTACTAGCGGACATATCTACAATGAGCAGTTCTTC.

This clonotype was seen a single time. J is TRBJ1-4 and V is TRBV30; D is perhaps TRBD1 (5 bases). The CDR3 is made up of 17 amino acids. Trimming pared 4 bases from V and 0 bases from J, leaving 18 bases between. CDR1 is GTSNPN and CDR2 is SVGIG in the germline V gene (reference sequence). Written as DNA, the CDR3 is TGTGCCTGGAAACACAAGCCGGGGCTTGCAACTAATGAAAAACTGTTTTTT. It is translated as CAWKHKPGLATNEKLFF.

This sequence joins TRBV28 and TRBJ2-7; D remains ambiguous. The germline V gene has CDR1 MDHEN and CDR2 SYDVKM. This CDR3 has 15 residues. V gave up 8 bases and J gave up 0 bases, with 17 bases separating them. CDR3 nucleotide sequence: TGTGCCAGCGTCCGGAAAGCTTTCCCCTCCTACGAGCAGTACTTC. As protein: CASVRKAFPSYEQYF.

This sequence joins TRBV6-5 and TRBJ1-5; TRBD1 aligns across 8 bases. The length of the CDR3 is 15 residues. V dropped 0 bases and J dropped 2; count of bases not matched to a gene: 0. Germline V gene lookup returns CDR1 MNHEY and CDR2 SVGAGI. The CDR3 DNA reads TGTGCCAGCAGTTACTCGACAGGGGGCAATCAGCCCCAGCATTTT. Translated, it gives CASSYSTGGNQPQHF.

The chain recombines TRBV5-1 with TRBJ1-5, with 8 bases lining up with TRBD1. The V gene end was trimmed by 4 bases and the J gene end by 7 bases; junction bases not matched to a gene: 7. Germline V gene data show CDR1 as SGHRS and CDR2 as YFSETQ. This CDR3 spans 14 amino acids. CDR3 residues: CASSNLGQGQPQHF. The DNA of the CDR3 is TGCGCCAGCAGCAACCTAGGACAGGGCCAGCCCCAGCATTTT.

The chain uses TRBV25-1 and TRBJ1-2, with a weak D call TRBD1 (6 bases). V gave up 5 bases and J gave up 7 bases, with 20 bases separating them. Germline V lookup: CDR1 MGHDK, CDR2 SYGVNS. This CDR3 is built from 15 residues. The CDR3 coding sequence is TGTGCCAGCAGTCTTTCCGACAGGTTCAGCAGTGGCTACACCTTC. It is translated as CASSLSDRFSSGYTF.

This chain connects TRBV20-1 to TRBJ2-1, with 7 nucleotides matching TRBD2. With V trimmed by 0 bases and J by 7 bases, 12 bases remained unmatched. The V gene's germline CDR1 is DFQATT and CDR2 SNEGSKA (reference sequence). The CDR3 has 16 residues. The CDR3 DNA follows: TGCAGTGCTAGAGATCCTACTAGCGACCTGTGGAATGAGCAGTTCTTC. Its protein is CSARDPTSDLWNEQFF.

The V gene is TRBV30, the J gene TRBJ1-1; no definite D call. The V and J ends lost 0 bases and 4 bases respectively, with 12 bases between them. Per the germline V gene, CDR1 is GTSNPN and CDR2 is SVGIG (reference sequence). This CDR3 is built from 14 residues. The CDR3 bases are TGTGCCTGGAGTGTACGTCGAGGTAGCACTGAAGCTTTCTTT. This codes for CAWSVRRGSTEAFF.

The V call is TRBV5-1, the J call TRBJ2-7, with TRBD1 identical over 8 bases. The CDR3 sequence is 14 residues long. Germline trimming cut 4 bases from V and 2 bases from J; bases unmatched to any gene: 5. Per germline, CDR1 SGHRS and CDR2 YFSETQ. The CDR3 loop reads CASSGQGSAYEQYF. In DNA, the CDR3 is TGCGCCAGCAGCGGACAGGGTAGCGCCTACGAGCAGTACTTC. The full variable domain, rest sourced from reference TRBV5-1 and TRBJ2-7, is KAGVTQTPRYLIKTRGQQVTLSCSPISGHRSVSWYQQTPGQGLQFLFEYFSETQRNKGNFPGRFSGRQFSNSRSEMNVSTLELGDSALYLCASSGQGSAYEQYFGPGTRLTVT.

This clonotype came up a few times. The V call is TRBV30, the J call TRBJ1-1; D unclear. V lost 3 bases, J lost 4 bases, and 6 bases lay in between. CDR3 length: 11 residues. Germline V lookup: CDR1 GTSNPN, CDR2 SVGIG (reference sequence). DNA of the CDR3: TGTGCCTGGAGGCGGGCCACTGAAGCTTTCTTT. It translates to CAWRRATEAFF.

The V call is TRBV3-1, the J call TRBJ2-1, with no clear D. Germline V gives CDR1 LGHDT, CDR2 YNNKEL (reference sequence). V lost 1 base and J lost 12, with 10 bases in between. The CDR3 is made up of 12 amino acids. The CDR3 region is CASSQADVGQFF. DNA for the CDR3: TGTGCCAGCAGCCAAGCGGACGTGGGGCAGTTCTTC.